The sequence of this TCR beta chain was determined in a study of blood T cells in healthy people across ages. This clonotype was picked up many times. A J-beta primer mix and a sample-barcoded 5' primer were used in a second PCR of about 7 to 11 cycles. TCRdb called the 5' RACE reads again in MiXCR, with one record for every CDR3 protein. The table has 630,000 or so distinct CDR3 sequences, under 30% seen once. Healthy Russian Caucasian donors spanned ages about 6 to 95 years. Germline V gene lookup returns CDR1 MNHEY and CDR2 SVGEGT. Trimming stripped 2 bases from V and 7 bases from J, with 7 bases between. CDR3 size: 12 residues.

V usage is TRBV6-2 or TRBV6-3 and J usage is TRBJ2-3; D unclear. The TCR was taken from a woman older than 75 in good health. The sequencing input was blood. The CDR3 reads CASSYIRNTQYF. In DNA, the CDR3 is TGTGCCAGCAGTTACATAAGGAATACGCAGTATTTT.